A selection of T cell receptor beta chains follows, all from one sample in a study of response to subunit inactivated influenza vaccine. TCRdb passed the RT-PCR reads through MiXCR, listing each CDR3 protein once. The profile shows 600,000 to 850,000 distinct CDR3 sequences, approximately 15% of them singletons. This material consisted of PBMCs from blood, taken approximately 15 days before vaccination. The receptors were gathered from a man over 45 who received an inactivated influenza vaccine. Both conserved end residues are part of each CDR3. D genes are given only for firm matches. Expanded clones are given a class, and other clones once, few, many or no size at all.

d_call j_call v_call clone_size cdr3_aa cdr3_nt
. TRBJ2-7 TRBV20-1 many CSANAYEQYF TGCAGTGCTAACGCCTACGAGCAGTACTTC
. TRBJ2-7 TRBV7-2 . CASSLSLGQYEQYF TGTGCCAGCAGCTTATCCTTAGGACAGTACGAGCAGTACTTC
TRBD1 TRBJ1-2 TRBV25-1 few CARPPGGFYGYTF TGTGCCAGGCCTCCAGGGGGCTTCTATGGCTACACCTTC
. TRBJ1-2 TRBV12-3/TRBV12-4 . CASSLVSSYGYTF TGTGCCAGCAGCCTCGTGTCCAGCTATGGCTACACCTTC
TRBD1 TRBJ1-1 TRBV4-1 many CASSRPGQGAEAFF TGCGCCAGCAGCCGACCGGGACAGGGGGCTGAAGCTTTCTTT
TRBD1 TRBJ2-7 TRBV7-2 few CASSPRTGITYEQYF TGTGCCAGCAGCCCCCGGACAGGGATTACCTACGAGCAGTACTTC
. TRBJ1-3 TRBV20-1 many CSARGGSSGNTIYF TGCAGTGCTAGGGGGGGCAGCTCTGGAAACACCATATATTTT
TRBD2 TRBJ2-5 TRBV5-1 . CASSPGTSGGETQYF TGTGCCAGCAGCCCCGGGACTAGCGGGGGAGAGACCCAGTACTTC
. TRBJ2-1 TRBV12-3/TRBV12-4 many CASSLEGRHSYNEQFF TGTGCCAGCAGTTTAGAGGGGCGCCACTCCTACAATGAGCAGTTCTTC
. TRBJ2-7 TRBV7-2 . CASSSPRTYEQYF TGTGCCAGCAGCTCGCCACGGACCTACGAGCAGTACTTC
TRBD1 TRBJ2-2 TRBV11-3 . CASSSGQLPNTGELFF TGTGCCAGCAGCTCGGGACAGTTACCCAACACCGGGGAGCTGTTTTTT
. TRBJ2-3 TRBV4-1 many CASSQVGEADTQYF TGCGCCAGCAGCCAAGTCGGGGAAGCAGATACGCAGTATTTT
TRBD2 TRBJ2-1 TRBV7-2 . CASSLTSGGLGEQFF TGTGCCAGCAGCTTGACTAGCGGGGGTTTGGGTGAGCAGTTCTTC
TRBD2 TRBJ2-7 TRBV5-5 few CASIKTSGNHEQYF TGTGCCAGCATCAAGACTAGCGGGAATCACGAGCAGTACTTC
. TRBJ1-2 TRBV12-3/TRBV12-4 . CASSLTAYYGYTF TGTGCCAGCAGTTTGACGGCATACTATGGCTACACCTTC
. TRBJ1-6 TRBV9 few CASSVDWGTSPLHF TGTGCCAGCAGCGTAGATTGGGGAACCTCACCCCTCCACTTT
. TRBJ2-1 TRBV20-1 . CSVRGAIGASEQFF TGCAGTGTGAGGGGGGCTATCGGGGCTAGTGAGCAGTTCTTC
TRBD2 TRBJ2-2 TRBV29-1 few CSVEGSGGRVWTGELFF TGCAGCGTAGAAGGGTCGGGCGGGAGAGTGTGGACCGGGGAGCTGTTTTTT
. TRBJ2-7 TRBV6-2/TRBV6-3 few CASNPGGPSYEQYF TGTGCCAGCAACCCCGGGGGCCCGTCCTACGAGCAGTACTTC
TRBD2 TRBJ2-1 TRBV9 . CASSAGLAGNEQFF TGTGCCAGCAGCGCCGGACTAGCCGGGAATGAGCAGTTCTTC
TRBD1 TRBJ2-7 TRBV6-5 . CASSYGGQGTYEQYF TGTGCCAGCAGTTACGGTGGACAGGGGACCTACGAGCAGTACTTC
TRBD2 TRBJ2-3 TRBV20-1 few CRGLVGTDTQYF TGCAGGGGACTAGTCGGCACAGATACGCAGTATTTT
. TRBJ1-2 TRBV29-1 . CSVEFGRGRGYTF TGCAGCGTTGAATTCGGGAGGGGCCGAGGCTACACCTTC
. TRBJ2-7 TRBV5-1 once CASSRDREHHYEQYF TGCGCCAGCAGCCGGGACCGGGAACACCACTACGAGCAGTACTTC
. TRBJ2-7 TRBV7-9 . CASSPVGPNEQYF TGTGCCAGCAGCCCCGTGGGCCCCAACGAGCAGTACTTC
. TRBJ2-3 TRBV27 many CASSLIGVDTDTQYF TGTGCCAGCAGTTTAATTGGCGTCGACACAGATACGCAGTATTTT
TRBD2 TRBJ2-1 TRBV14 . CASSSPGLASSEQFF TGTGCCAGCAGTAGTCCGGGACTAGCGTCTAGTGAGCAGTTCTTC
. TRBJ2-4 TRBV6-5 few CASSYLGGEGDIQYF TGTGCCAGCAGTTACCTTGGCGGGGAAGGTGACATTCAGTACTTC
. TRBJ1-6 TRBV4-3 . CASSQRAGSNSPLHF TGCGCCAGCAGCCAAAGGGCAGGGAGTAATTCACCCCTCCACTTT
TRBD2 TRBJ2-2 TRBV4-3 . CASSQERAASGRAWAGELFF TGCGCCAGCAGCCAAGAAAGGGCGGCTAGCGGGAGGGCCTGGGCCGGGGAGCTGTTTTTT
. TRBJ2-5 TRBV5-1 many CASRRGAAETQYF TGCGCCAGCAGAAGAGGGGCCGCGGAGACCCAGTACTTC
. TRBJ1-1 TRBV5-1 few CASSLTGKAGTEAFF TGCGCCAGCAGCTTGACTGGGAAGGCGGGCACTGAAGCTTTCTTT
. TRBJ2-1 TRBV5-4 . CASSLAEGRWQFF TGTGCCAGCAGCTTGGCGGAGGGACGGTGGCAGTTCTTC
. TRBJ2-4 TRBV19 . CASTGAWGNIQYF TGTGCCAGTACGGGTGCTTGGGGGAACATTCAGTACTTC
. TRBJ2-1 TRBV12-3/TRBV12-4 many CASSLGTAEMKFF TGTGCCAGCAGTTTAGGAACGGCAGAGATGAAGTTCTTC
. TRBJ1-4 TRBV12-3/TRBV12-4 . CASSLWGNGEKLFF TGTGCCAGCAGTTTATGGGGTAATGGTGAAAAACTGTTTTTT
. TRBJ2-1 TRBV5-6 few CASSFLPAYNEQFF TGTGCCAGCAGCTTCCTCCCAGCCTACAATGAGCAGTTCTTC